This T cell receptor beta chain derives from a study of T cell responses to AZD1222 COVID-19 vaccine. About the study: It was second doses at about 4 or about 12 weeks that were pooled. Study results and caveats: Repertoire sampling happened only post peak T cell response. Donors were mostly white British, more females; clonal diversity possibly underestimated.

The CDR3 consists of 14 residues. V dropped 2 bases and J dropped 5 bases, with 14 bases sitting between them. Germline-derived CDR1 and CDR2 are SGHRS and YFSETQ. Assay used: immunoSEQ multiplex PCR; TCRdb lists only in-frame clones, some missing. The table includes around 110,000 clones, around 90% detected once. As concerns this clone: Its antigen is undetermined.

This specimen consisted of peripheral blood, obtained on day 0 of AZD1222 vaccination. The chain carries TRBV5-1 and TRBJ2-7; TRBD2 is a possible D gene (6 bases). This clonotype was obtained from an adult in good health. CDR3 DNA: TGCGCCAGCAGCTTTGATACTAGCTTAGACGAGCAGTACTTC. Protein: CASSFDTSLDEQYF.